Described below is a single T cell receptor (beta chain) sequence and its context. This specimen comes from a study of T cells in Graves' hyperthyroidism and ophthalmopathy. Researchers amplified the TCR beta CDR3 regions from RNA transcripts. A set of HTBI primers served as the primers for a first-round RT-PCR of the TCR CDR3. A single record per CDR3 protein comes from TCRdb applying MiXCR to the multiplex PCR reads. The sample yields over 300,000 distinct CDR3 sequences, around 13% seen once. The J segment lost 3 bases and the V segment lost 1 base, leaving 16 bases of the junction unmatched. This CDR3 is built from 18 residues. Germline CDR1 reads DFQATT; CDR2 reads SNEGSKA (reference sequence).

Sequenced input: blood. The sequence derives from a woman aged 60 to 75 with Graves' hyperthyroidism. This chain uses TRBV20-1 with TRBJ1-2, with 8 bases matching TRBD1. CDR3 coding DNA: TGCAGTGCTAGAGTCGACGCCGACAGGGGATCGGGTGACTATGGCTACACCTTC. Its translation: CSARVDADRGSGDYGYTF.